The 5 T cell receptor beta chains below all came from one sample that was sequenced in a study of radiotherapy plus CTLA-4 blockade in lung cancer. TCRdb's table, derived via immunoSEQ multiplex PCR, lists solely in-frame clones and lacks some. The profile shows over 85,000 clones, around 90% of them singletons. Material: peripheral blood, obtained from a patient treated with radiotherapy plus ipilimumab. These receptor sequences come from a human donor with non-small cell lung cancer that progressed on radiotherapy plus ipilimumab.

The CDR3 DNA reads TGCGCCAGCAGCTTGGAGCGCCTAACCTACGAGCAGTACTTC. It codes for CASSLERLTYEQYF. This chain uses TRBV5-1 with TRBJ2-7; no reliable D call. Trimming stripped 0 bases from V and 2 bases from J, with 9 bases between. CDR1 is SGHRS, CDR2 YFSETQ, per germline. The CDR3 consists of 14 residues.

The V gene is TRBV4-1, the J gene TRBJ2-2; D is possibly TRBD2 (6 bases). V lost 0 bases to trimming and J lost 4 bases, with 15 bases between them. Germline V gene lookup returns CDR1 MGHRA and CDR2 YSYEKL. The CDR3 is 17 residues long. The DNA of the CDR3 is TGCGCCAGCAGCCAAGAGTCCCAGGGAGCGGGCACCGGGGAGCTGTTTTTT. This sequence encodes CASSQESQGAGTGELFF.

This clone was detected only a few times. The rearrangement joins TRBV25-1 to TRBJ2-5; TRBD2 aligns across 8 bases. The CDR3 length is 14 residues. Germline values: CDR1 MGHDK, CDR2 SYGVNS. Trimming took 3 bases from V and 2 from J; bases not matched to a gene: 2. The CDR3 nucleotides read TGTGCCAGCAGTGAGCCGGGGGGGCAAGAGACCCAGTACTTC. Translating it yields CASSEPGGQETQYF.

Here the CDR3 DNA reads TGTGCCAGCAGTTATTCCCAGGCTATCCAGCCCCAGCATTTT. It translates to CASSYSQAIQPQHF. V is TRBV6-6 and J is TRBJ1-5; no reliable D call. Trimming cost V 3 bases and J 7 bases, with 13 bases left between them. The CDR3 spans 14 residues. Germline V CDR1 and CDR2: MNHNY, SVGAGI (reference sequence).

The chain employs TRBV18 and TRBJ2-3, with D hard to call. CDR3 size: 13 residues. Looked up from germline, CDR1 is KGHSH and CDR2 is LQKENI. Trimming shortened V by 1 base and J by 6 bases, and 8 bases separated the two germline ends. CDR3 bases: TGTGCCAGCTCACCACTAGACGTGGATACGCAGTATTTT. This sequence encodes CASSPLDVDTQYF.